Each of the 23 T cell receptor beta chains below was sequenced from the same sample in a study of CD8+CD57+ T cells in acquired aplastic anemia. TCR beta VDJ combinations and CDR3 sequences were profiled from genomic DNA. TCRdb reprocessed the reads with MiXCR, giving one entry per CDR3 protein. The table includes about 170,000 distinct CDR3 sequences, around 45% detected once. The sample comprised sorted CD4+, CD8+, or CD8+CD57+ T cells (not recorded which) from PBMCs. These receptors were taken from a human donor in good health.

This clonotype was counted ten times or more. The rearrangement links TRBV19 to TRBJ2-3; 8 bases are a match to TRBD2. CDR3 length: 14 amino acids. CDR1 and CDR2 from the germline V gene are LNHDA and SQIVND (reference sequence). Trimming removed 7 bases from V and 0 bases from J; junction bases left unmatched: 3. The CDR3 sequence: CASKAGVSTDTQYF. The CDR3 region has the DNA TGTGCCAGTAAAGCGGGAGTTAGCACAGATACGCAGTATTTT.

This clonotype was counted at least ten times. The chain couples TRBV20-1 to TRBJ1-2; perhaps TRBD1 as D (5 bases). V lost 4 bases and J 4 bases, leaving 10 bases between the germline ends. This CDR3 comprises 12 residues. Per the germline V gene, CDR1 is DFQATT and CDR2 is SNEGSKA (reference sequence). DNA for the CDR3: TGCAGTGCTACCGGGACTCGCTATGGCTACACCTTC. Translated: CSATGTRYGYTF.

The chain combines TRBV5-1 with TRBJ2-2; D is unclear. V lost 1 base to trimming and J lost 0 bases, with 7 bases between them. The CDR3 has 15 amino acids. Germline CDR1 SGHRS, CDR2 YFSETQ. The CDR3 spells CASSLNLPNTGELFF. The DNA of the CDR3 is TGCGCCAGCAGCTTGAATTTGCCGAACACCGGGGAGCTGTTTTTT.

The V gene is TRBV2, the J gene TRBJ1-4; D remains unclear. The V gene lost 5 bases and the J gene lost 8 bases, with 15 bases spanning the gap. This CDR3 is 14 amino acids long. Germline-derived CDR1 and CDR2 are SNHLY and FYNNEI. CDR3 sequence: CASSTGPVAEKLFF. DNA of the CDR3: TGTGCCAGCAGTACCGGACCGGTCGCAGAAAAACTGTTTTTT.

This clonotype occurred many times. The rearrangement joins TRBV5-1 to TRBJ1-2; no clear D gene. The CDR3 is 13 amino acids. V dropped 0 bases and J dropped 2 bases, with 5 bases sitting between them. Per the germline V gene, CDR1 is SGHRS and CDR2 is YFSETQ. The DNA of the CDR3 is TGCGCCAGCAGCTTGGAAAGGAACTATGGCTACACCTTC. As protein: CASSLERNYGYTF.

The rearrangement joins TRBV6-4 to TRBJ2-3; D gene ambiguous. Trimming pared 2 bases from V and 2 bases from J, leaving 8 bases between. Per germline, CDR1 MRHNA and CDR2 SNTAGT. The CDR3 length is 14 residues. CDR3 bases: TGTGCCAGCAGTGACGGCTCCGACACAGATACGCAGTATTTT. It is translated as CASSDGSDTDTQYF.

The V call is TRBV11-1, the J call TRBJ2-7, with 7 positions matching TRBD1. CDR3 size: 16 residues. The germline V gene has CDR1 SGHAT and CDR2 FQDESV (reference sequence). Trimming removed 5 bases from V and 4 bases from J; junction bases left unmatched: 14. This chain's CDR3 is CASSTPWGRGKYEQYF. The DNA of the CDR3 is TGTGCCAGCAGCACCCCTTGGGGCAGGGGGAAATACGAGCAGTACTTC.

The chain has TRBV10-3 and TRBJ1-2, with 7 bases aligning to TRBD1. The CDR3 extends over 15 amino acids. Germline V gene lookup returns CDR1 ENHRY and CDR2 SYGVKD. Losses at the gene ends were 4 bases for V and 3 bases for J; bases not matched to a gene: 8. CDR3 in DNA: TGTGCCATCAGTGGCCGACAGGGTTTCGACTATGGCTACACCTTC. Amino acids: CAISGRQGFDYGYTF.

A note on this clonotype: A read error may produce the germline difference seen at one junction end. The chain uses TRBV20-1 and TRBJ2-3, with 9 bases matching TRBD2. Germline-derived CDR1 and CDR2 are DFQATT and SNEGSKA (reference sequence). The CDR3 is 14 amino acids. The CDR3 reads CSARVAGVTDTHYF. The CDR3 DNA reads TGCAGTGCTAGAGTAGCGGGGGTCACAGATACGCACTATTTT.

This clonotype was counted many times. The chain has TRBV7-8 and TRBJ1-1; no clear D gene. V dropped 5 bases and J dropped 0 bases, with 13 bases sitting between them. The CDR3 loop spans 15 amino acids. The germline V gene encodes CDR1 SGHVS and CDR2 FQNEAQ. CDR3 sequence reads: CASSPGTVLNTEAFF. The CDR3 bases are TGTGCCAGCAGCCCAGGAACAGTTTTGAACACTGAAGCTTTCTTT.

This clonotype was counted many times. This rearrangement joins TRBV7-8 to TRBJ1-5; D is unclear. The germline gives CDR1 SGHVS, CDR2 FQNEAQ. Deletions cut 4 bases from V and 4 bases from J, with 14 bases between. The CDR3 is 15 residues long. CDR3 sequence reads: CASSSGQVLNQPQHF. The CDR3, as DNA: TGTGCCAGCAGCTCCGGGCAGGTCCTTAATCAGCCCCAGCATTTT.

The sample holds many counts of this clonotype. The chain uses TRBV12-3 or TRBV12-4 and TRBJ1-1, with no clear D. Trimming took 5 bases from V and 0 from J, leaving 7 bases between them. This CDR3 comprises 13 residues. CDR3 in amino acids: CASSPKVNTEAFF. Here the CDR3 DNA reads TGTGCCAGCAGTCCCAAGGTGAACACTGAAGCTTTCTTT.

V usage is TRBV10-3 and J usage is TRBJ1-1; D perhaps matches TRBD1 (6 bases). Germline CDR1 reads ENHRY; CDR2 reads SYGVKD. Trimming cost V 4 bases and J 0 bases, with 18 bases left between them. The CDR3 totals 17 residues. As DNA, the CDR3 is TGTGCCATCAGTGCTAGACTCCAGGGGACTGTGAACACTGAAGCTTTCTTT. As protein: CAISARLQGTVNTEAFF.

This clonotype was seen many times. The genes are TRBV11-1 and TRBJ2-2; D remains unclear. Germline V CDR1 and CDR2: SGHAT, FQDESV (reference sequence). The CDR3 totals 17 residues. V lost 5 bases and J 0 bases, leaving 16 bases between the germline ends. The CDR3: CASSHRMDPPNTGELFF. The DNA for the CDR3 is TGTGCCAGCAGCCATAGAATGGACCCCCCGAACACCGGGGAGCTGTTTTTT.

The rearrangement joins TRBV2 to TRBJ2-7, with no clear D. Per the germline V gene, CDR1 is SNHLY and CDR2 is FYNNEI. The CDR3 is 12 residues long. Trimming removed 0 bases at V and 6 bases at J, with 6 bases between. CDR3: CASSEARSEQYF. The CDR3 DNA sequence: TGTGCCAGCAGTGAAGCGCGCAGCGAGCAGTACTTC.

This clonotype turned up a few times. The V gene is TRBV6-5, the J gene TRBJ1-2; D remains ambiguous. Trimming left V 0 bases short and J 4 bases short, with 12 bases between. Germline V gene data show CDR1 as MNHEY and CDR2 as SVGAGI. The CDR3 length is 15 residues. In nucleotides, the CDR3 is TGTGCCAGCAGTTACTCGCGAGAACGGATCTATGGCTACACCTTC. It codes for CASSYSRERIYGYTF.

The V call is TRBV20-1, the J call TRBJ2-7; D might be TRBD2 (5 bases). Germline V gives CDR1 DFQATT, CDR2 SNEGSKA (reference sequence). The CDR3 runs to 15 residues. V gave up 3 bases and J gave up 13 bases, with 28 bases separating them. The CDR3: CSASVPLGESYRRYF. The CDR3 DNA is TGCAGTGCTAGCGTCCCCCTCGGGGAAAGTTATCGGCGTTACTTC.

The genes are TRBV5-6 and TRBJ1-1; TRBD1 aligns across 7 bases. CDR1 is SGHDT and CDR2 is YYEEEE in the germline V gene. J was trimmed by 10 bases and V by 2 bases; bases with no gene match: 14. The CDR3 has 15 amino acids. Here the CDR3 DNA reads TGTGCCAGCAGCTTTTCCCGACAGGGCCTTAGCGGAGCTTTCTTT. This sequence encodes CASSFSRQGLSGAFF.

This clonotype was found a few times. This chain joins TRBV2 and TRBJ1-2; no clear D. V gave up 6 bases and J gave up 2 bases, with 10 bases separating them. The CDR3 has 13 residues. Germline-derived CDR1 and CDR2 are SNHLY and FYNNEI. The CDR3 DNA follows: TGTGCCAGCAGCGCCGCAGAAAACTATGGCTACACCTTC. Encoded protein: CASSAAENYGYTF. Looking up the rest from reference TRBV2 and TRBJ1-2 gives the full variable domain: EPEVTQTPSHQVTQMGQEVILRCVPISNHLYFYWYRQILGQKVEFLVSFYNNEISEKSEIFDDQFSVERPDGSNFTLKIRSTKLEDSAMYFCASSAAENYGYTFGSGTRLTVV.

The CDR3, as DNA: TGCAGTGCTAGAGGAATTGATCGACGGAACAATGAGCAGTTCTTC. Translated: CSARGIDRRNNEQFF. This chain uses TRBV20-1 with TRBJ2-1; D is undetermined. The V end was cut by 1 base, the J end by 5 bases, with 15 bases between. The CDR3 has 15 amino acids. Germline assignment: CDR1 DFQATT and CDR2 SNEGSKA (reference sequence).

The V gene is TRBV9, the J gene TRBJ1-2; D may be TRBD1 (5 bases). The CDR3 is 16 residues long. Between the trimmed V and J ends, which lost 3 bases and 7 bases, there was a span of 22 bases. The germline CDR1 and CDR2 sequences are SGDLS and YYNGEE. The CDR3 spells CASSAVSGARAVGYTF. CDR3 coding DNA: TGTGCCAGCAGCGCCGTCTCCGGAGCCAGGGCGGTTGGCTACACCTTC.

This clonotype was detected ten times or more. The chain couples TRBV19 to TRBJ1-5, with D possibly matching TRBD1 (5 bases). Trimming pared 5 bases from V and 0 bases from J, leaving 23 bases between. Germline loops: CDR1 LNHDA, CDR2 SQIVND (reference sequence). This CDR3 spans 19 amino acids. The CDR3 DNA is TGTGCCAGTAGTTATCATCCGGGACTCATGATCGATAGCAATCAGCCCCAGCATTTT. Its protein is CASSYHPGLMIDSNQPQHF.

This clonotype occurred many times. The rearrangement uses TRBV5-1 and TRBJ2-3; D gene uncertain. The CDR3 consists of 14 residues. Germline V gene data show CDR1 as SGHRS and CDR2 as YFSETQ. The ends were cut back, 0 bases at V and 2 bases at J, with 7 bases in the middle. CDR3 protein: CASSLVLNTDTQYF. DNA of the CDR3: TGCGCCAGCAGCTTGGTCCTCAACACAGATACGCAGTATTTT.